This note documents a single T cell receptor beta chain sequence. The specificity of this receptor is unknown. No quality values exist for individual bases; no much larger clone is one base distant. The record originates from a study of blood T cell repertoires in COVID-19 (TCRdb year 2020). Study-wide context: Samples covering the acute and convalescent phases of COVID-19 were provided by collaborators in the United States, Italy and Spain. The material from the prospective study consisted of cDNA or gDNA derived from T cells, B-cell-depleted T cells, or PBMCs. Subjects who had been exposed to COVID-19, were actively infected with it, or had recovered from it provided the deeply sampled blood TCRbeta repertoires that made up the dataset. The repertoires were released in a freely available public database meant as a resource for research on the immune response to SARS-CoV-2. The samples were drawn from the first 160 participants of the ongoing ImmuneRACE study and from 1,254 subjects provided by 6 global collaborators. A de-identified subject ID, COVID-19 status, age in years and sex were almost always included in the sample metadata. Where available, HLA class I and class II types were obtained from metadata supplied by the sample provider rather than from assay-based typing. Results the study describes overall, beyond this receptor: The amount of clinical and demographic metadata varied by source and participant and was provided uncurated.

Reading the germline V gene gives CDR1 KGHSH and CDR2 LQKENI. V lost 0 bases and J lost 7 bases; the stretch between them is 12 bases long. Counted from cysteine to phenylalanine, this CDR3 has 15 amino acids. CDR3 DNA only is kept here, 45 bases in frame from base 1. TCRbeta CDR3 regions were amplified from genomic DNA using the immunoSEQ Assay, a bias-controlled multiplex PCR. In the source study's methods: The number of nucleated cells in each sample was estimated from the amplification of reference gene primers within the assay. To quantify the absolute abundance of each unique TCRbeta CDR3 rearrangement, sequence reads were collapsed and filtered. For each sample, productive Simpson clonality was calculated as the square root of Simpson's diversity index across productive rearrangements. What TCRdb holds here is the immuneACCESS table cut down to in-frame rearrangements. Part of the clones is not present; checked against another copy, under half of the missing clones reflect an unresolved V gene, and the others are unexplained. The DNA gave D and trimming, while V, J and clone size come from that table. The sample table contains roughly 380,000 clones; only one count was recorded for roughly four fifths of them. The ten top clones hold more than 0.95% of the sample.

Collaborating institutions collected whole blood in K2EDTA tubes following their own protocols. For TCRbeta analysis, collaborators shipped samples as frozen whole blood, isolated PBMCs, or DNA extracted from either of those sample types. Sequencing was done on a sample of peripheral blood. The receptor was derived from a human donor with acute or convalescent COVID-19. The donor label of this sample is uncertain. This chain is built from TRBV18 and TRBJ2-2, with the D gene uncertain. The CDR3 region reads CASSPPVRSLGELFF. The DNA is as follows: TGTGCCAGCTCACCACCGGTTCGGAGCCTCGGGGAGCTGTTTTTT. Full variable domain (CDR3 extended with the reference TRBV18 and TRBJ2-2 proteins): NAGVMQNPRHLVRRRGQEARLRCSPMKGHSHVYWYRQLPEEGLKFMVYLQKENIIDESGMPKERFSAEFPKEGPSILRIQQVVRGDSAAYFCASSPPVRSLGELFFGEGSRLTVL.